Sequencing of this T cell receptor beta chain was carried out in a study of CD8+ T cells in alopecia areata. Study results and limitations: Lesional tissue from the scalp (especially in alopecia totalis/universalis) showed higher clonality than normal scalp. Scalp samples also yield sequences from resident alphabeta T cells of normal skin. Mice gave a clearer picture of TCR sharing than patients did, possibly for HLA-related reasons.

As for this clone: Its antigen is still unknown.

This CDR3 has 16 residues. Trimming removed 0 bases at V and 0 bases at J, with 9 bases between. CDR1 is MGHRA and CDR2 is YSYEKL in the germline V gene. Both peripheral blood and punch biopsies of lesional scalp skin were obtained from patients who had alopecia areata. Extracted RNA was reverse transcribed, and the resulting cDNA served as sequencing template. Data came from immunoSEQ multiplex PCR; TCRdb stores just in-frame clones and leaves some out. The sample carries 200,000 to 250,000 clones, under 80% recorded once. The V and J genes are TRBV4-1 and TRBJ1-5; D gene ambiguous. The sample was CD4+ T cells sorted from blood, taken at week 0. The sequence came from a human donor with alopecia areata. CDR3 protein: CASSQEESSSNQPQHF. DNA for the CDR3: TGCGCCAGCAGCCAAGAAGAATCCAGTAGCAATCAGCCCCAGCATTTT.